This passage covers 30 T cell receptor beta chains from one sample sequenced in a study. TCRdb independently ran MiXCR on the 5' RACE reads; one entry per CDR3 protein. This sample yields some 64,000 distinct CDR3 sequences, of which roughly 23% are seen a single time; under 3.5% belongs to the top ten. The sample comprised memory CD4+ T cells sorted from a lymph node. As to subset: memory CD4+ T cells, CD4+CD45RO+CD25-. These receptors all stem from a female donor with breast cancer.

Only a few counts were recorded for this clonotype. CDR3 nucleotides: TGTGCCAGCAGTTTTGGACTAGCGGGAGATACGCAGTATTTT. This translates into CASSFGLAGDTQYF. V is TRBV12-3 or TRBV12-4 and J is TRBJ2-3, with 11 bases fitting TRBD2. CDR3 length equals 14 residues. The ends lost 3 bases at V and 5 bases at J; junction bases unmatched: 1.

This clonotype was observed many times. The chain is built from TRBV7-2 and TRBJ1-5; no clear D. Trimming left V 5 bases short and J 1 base short, with 6 bases between. CDR3 length: 13 residues. The germline gives CDR1 SGHTA, CDR2 FQGNSA. For the CDR3, the DNA is TGTGCCAGCAGCCCACAAAGCAATCAGCCCCAGCATTTT. Translation: CASSPQSNQPQHF.

This clonotype was detected a few times. J is TRBJ2-3 and V is TRBV7-2; no definite D call. The germline V and J ends were trimmed by 1 base and 6 bases, with 5 bases remaining between them. Germline loops: CDR1 SGHTA, CDR2 FQGNSA. The CDR3 covers 12 residues. The CDR3 loop reads CASSLDRDTQYF. The CDR3, as DNA: TGTGCCAGCAGCTTAGATCGCGATACGCAGTATTTT. Combining the CDR3 with reference TRBV7-2 and TRBJ2-3 gives the whole variable domain GAGVSQSPSNKVTEKGKDVELRCDPISGHTALYWYRQSLGQGLEFLIYFQGNSAPDKSGLPSDRFSAERTGGSVSTLTIQRTQQEDSAVYLCASSLDRDTQYFGPGTRLTVL.

As concerns this clonotype: This may stem from a read error, because a much larger clone lies one nucleotide away. This CDR3 is missing its conserved last phenylalanine or tryptophan, likely due to a read error. The CDR3, as DNA: TGTGCCAGCAGCTTTAGCCACGAGCAGTTCATC. This gives the protein CASSFSHEQFI. This chain uses TRBV7-2 with TRBJ2-1; D call uncertain. The CDR3 has 11 amino acids. V dropped 3 bases and J dropped 10 bases, with 7 bases sitting between them. The germline CDR1 and CDR2 sequences are SGHTA and FQGNSA.

At least ten counts were recorded for this clonotype. CDR3 nucleotides: TGTGCCAGCAGGAGGACTGTCCGGACAGGAGTTTGGGGGCAGTACTTC. The encoded protein is CASRRTVRTGVWGQYF. This chain connects TRBV6-5 to TRBJ2-7; 7 nucleotides agree with TRBD1. The CDR3 extends over 16 amino acids. Germline values: CDR1 MNHEY, CDR2 SVGAGI. After removal of 6 bases from V and 9 bases from J, the junction contained 20 bases not matched to a gene.

Only a few counts were recorded for this clonotype. The gene calls are TRBV5-1 and TRBJ1-1, with D possibly matching TRBD1 (6 bases). Germline-derived CDR1 and CDR2 are SGHRS and YFSETQ. The CDR3 runs 13 residues. The germline V and J ends were trimmed by 2 bases and 10 bases, with 15 bases remaining between them. The CDR3 loop is CASSLQGSEGAFF. The DNA for the CDR3 is TGCGCCAGCAGCTTACAGGGTTCGGAGGGAGCTTTCTTT.

This rearrangement joins TRBV7-2 to TRBJ1-2, with D possibly matching TRBD1 (5 bases). The ends were cut back, 4 bases at V and 3 bases at J, with 15 bases in the middle. Germline CDR1 SGHTA, CDR2 FQGNSA. This CDR3 is 15 amino acids long. This CDR3 reads CASSYGTDAHYGYTF. In nucleotides, the CDR3 is TGTGCCAGCAGCTATGGGACCGACGCCCACTATGGCTACACCTTC.

This clonotype was detected ten times or more. The J gene is TRBJ1-1, the V gene TRBV7-6, with no clear D. Germline assignment: CDR1 SGHVS and CDR2 FNYEAQ. The CDR3 contains 14 residues. Between the trimmed V and J ends, which lost 4 bases and 5 bases, there was a span of 14 bases. The CDR3 bases are TGTGCCAGCAGCTCTCAGGAGGGTGTTACTGAAGCTTTCTTT. Protein product: CASSSQEGVTEAFF.

This clonotype was recorded at least ten times. The gene calls are TRBV5-6 and TRBJ2-1, with D uncertain. V was pared by 3 bases and J by 5 bases, with 6 bases between. The CDR3 sequence is 12 residues long. The germline gives CDR1 SGHDT, CDR2 YYEEEE. Written as DNA, the CDR3 is TGTGCCAGCAGCTGGAGTAACAATGAGCAGTTCTTC. Protein sequence: CASSWSNNEQFF.

Worth noting for this clonotype: A read error may account for a junction end that differs from germline. The V and J genes are TRBV20-1 and TRBJ2-1, with 7 bases matching TRBD1. Germline-derived CDR1 and CDR2 are DFQATT and SNEGSKA (reference sequence). This CDR3 is built from 14 residues. CDR3 in amino acids: CSAVRDSSYDEQFF. CDR3 bases: TGCAGTGCGGTACGGGACAGCTCCTACGATGAGCAGTTCTTC.

The rearrangement joins TRBV7-3 to TRBJ2-3; 9 bases line up with TRBD2. CDR3 length: 16 amino acids. Germline V CDR1 and CDR2: SGHTA, FQGTGA. V trimming: 5 bases; J trimming: 2 bases; junction bases outside the gene matches: 8. CDR3 nucleotides: TGTGCCAGCAGCCCGCAACTAGCGGGCCCCACAGATACGCAGTATTTT. Protein: CASSPQLAGPTDTQYF.

This clonotype was observed many times. This chain links TRBV11-3 with TRBJ2-7, with a possible D match to TRBD1 (6 bases). The CDR3 has 16 residues. CDR1 is SGHNT and CDR2 is YENEEA in the germline V gene. The V and J ends lost 5 bases and 0 bases respectively, with 17 bases between them. This CDR3 is CASSPQGTGFSYEQYF. Here the CDR3 DNA reads TGTGCCAGCAGCCCCCAGGGGACGGGGTTCTCCTACGAGCAGTACTTC. The full variable domain, in which reference TRBV11-3 and TRBJ2-7 provide the parts outside the CDR3, is EAGVVQSPRYKIIEKKQPVAFWCNPISGHNTLYWYLQNLGQGPELLIRYENEEAVDDSQLPKDRFSAERLKGVDSTLKIQPAELGDSAVYLCASSPQGTGFSYEQYFGPGTRLTVT.

This rearrangement joins TRBV7-9 to TRBJ2-5, with D maybe TRBD2 (6 bases). This CDR3 region has 15 residues. The V and J ends lost 4 bases and 6 bases respectively, with 18 bases between them. The germline CDR1 and CDR2 sequences are SEHNR and FQNEAQ (reference sequence). CDR3 nucleotide sequence: TGTGCCAGCAGCTCACCGAGGAGGGGAATAAAGACCCAGTACTTC. Protein sequence: CASSSPRRGIKTQYF.

This clonotype was detected a few times. The rearrangement uses TRBV15 and TRBJ2-3, with D tentatively TRBD2 (6 bases). CDR3 length: 15 amino acids. Trimming removed 4 bases at V and 5 bases at J, with 16 bases between. Germline V gene data show CDR1 as LNHNV and CDR2 as YYDKDF (reference sequence). The CDR3 coding sequence is TGTGCCACCAGCAACAGTGGAGGGTTTGGAGATACGCAGTATTTT. Encoded protein: CATSNSGGFGDTQYF. Drawing the rest from reference TRBV15 and TRBJ2-3, the complete variable domain is DAMVIQNPRYQVTQFGKPVTLSCSQTLNHNVMYWYQQKSSQAPKLLFHYYDKDFNNEADTPDNFQSRRPNTSFCFLDIRSPGLGDTAMYLCATSNSGGFGDTQYFGPGTRLTVL.

This clonotype was seen a few times. The rearrangement links TRBV9 to TRBJ2-3; the match to TRBD2 covers 11 bases. Germline CDR1 is SGDLS and CDR2 is YYNGEE. The CDR3 is 16 residues long. V gave up 4 bases and J gave up 4 bases; unmatched junction bases: 8. The CDR3 region is CASSPALAGGADTQYF. DNA of the CDR3: TGTGCCAGCAGCCCAGCGCTAGCGGGAGGCGCAGATACGCAGTATTTT.

The chain carries TRBV6-5 and TRBJ2-4; D is perhaps TRBD2 (5 bases). This CDR3 has 14 residues. Germline V gives CDR1 MNHEY, CDR2 SVGAGI. Trimming took off 6 bases at V and 1 base at J, with 10 bases between the two ends. The CDR3 DNA reads TGTGCCAGCAGCCGTAGCGAGGCCAAAAACATTCAGTACTTC. This gives the protein CASSRSEAKNIQYF.

This clonotype was counted only a few times. The V and J genes are TRBV7-2 and TRBJ1-3, with D tentatively TRBD1 (6 bases). The CDR3 is 14 amino acids. Looked up from germline, CDR1 is SGHTA and CDR2 is FQGNSA. V lost 7 bases, J lost 4 bases, and 14 bases lay in between. The CDR3 region is CASTPDRMGNTIYF. CDR3 DNA sequence: TGTGCCAGCACCCCCGACAGGATGGGAAACACCATATATTTT.

The chain employs TRBV5-1 and TRBJ1-2, with 9 bases matching TRBD1. Germline V gene lookup returns CDR1 SGHRS and CDR2 YFSETQ. The CDR3 totals 18 residues. The V segment lost 2 bases and the J segment 8 bases; nucleotides outside the gene matches: 19. CDR3 loop: CASSFGPLGTGRQGGYTF. The CDR3 DNA sequence: TGCGCCAGCAGCTTCGGGCCCTTGGGGACAGGGCGTCAGGGCGGCTACACCTTC.

This clonotype came up a few times. The genes are TRBV7-9 and TRBJ1-3, with 7 bases identical to TRBD1. The germline CDR1 and CDR2 sequences are SEHNR and FQNEAQ (reference sequence). V dropped 0 bases and J dropped 0; count of bases not matched to a gene: 2. The CDR3 sequence is 16 residues long. The DNA for the CDR3 is TGTGCCAGCAGCTTAGCACAGGGGAGCTCTGGAAACACCATATATTTT. Its translation: CASSLAQGSSGNTIYF.

Ten or more counts support this clonotype. J is TRBJ2-2 and V is TRBV4-2; 8 bases match TRBD1. CDR3 length equals 15 residues. The trim removed 3 bases at V and 3 bases at J, leaving 3 bases unmatched. Per germline, CDR1 LGHNA and CDR2 YNFKEQ. The CDR3 coding sequence is TGTGCCAGCAGCCAGCAGGACAGGGACACCGGGGAGCTGTTTTTT. Protein product: CASSQQDRDTGELFF.

The CDR3: CASSTGAQETQYF. The CDR3 coding sequence is TGTGCCAGCAGCACGGGGGCCCAAGAGACCCAGTACTTC. This chain links TRBV7-9 with TRBJ2-5, with D possibly being TRBD1 or TRBD2 (6 bases each). V dropped 5 bases and J dropped 1 base, with 8 bases sitting between them. There are 13 residues in the CDR3. The germline gives CDR1 SEHNR, CDR2 FQNEAQ (reference sequence).

Concerning this clonotype: Germline and junction disagree at one end, which may indicate a read error. The V and J genes are TRBV5-6 and TRBJ2-5, with D possibly TRBD1 on 5 matching bases. CDR1 and CDR2 (germline): SGHDT, YYEEEE. The CDR3 is 15 residues long. CDR3 nucleotide sequence: TGTGTCAGCACGAACTGGGGCGGTACCCAAGAGACCCAGTACTTC. Translating it yields CVSTNWGGTQETQYF.

As concerns this clonotype: This CDR3 is missing its conserved last phenylalanine or tryptophan, likely due to a read error. The J gene is TRBJ1-1, the V gene TRBV20-1; TRBD1 matches 7 bases. V lost 6 bases, J lost 4 bases, and 8 bases stayed unmatched. CDR1 is DFQATT, CDR2 SNEGSKA, per germline (reference sequence). This CDR3 is 13 amino acids long. In nucleotides, the CDR3 is TGCAGTGCCGCCATACAGGGGCCCACTGAAGCTTTCTCT. It encodes CSAAIQGPTEAFS.

The chain links TRBV20-1 to TRBJ1-2; D perhaps matches TRBD1 (6 bases). Deletions cut 4 bases from V and 8 bases from J, with 11 bases between. The CDR3 consists of 11 residues. Germline loops: CDR1 DFQATT, CDR2 SNEGSKA (reference sequence). The CDR3 region is CSAKLQGGYTF. In nucleotides, the CDR3 is TGCAGTGCTAAACTACAGGGAGGCTACACCTTC.

This clonotype showed up just a few times. This chain links TRBV5-6 with TRBJ2-1; no clear D gene. Germline V gene data show CDR1 as SGHDT and CDR2 as YYEEEE. Trimming removed 0 bases from V and 6 bases from J, with 19 bases in between. There are 17 residues in the CDR3. CDR3 in amino acids: CASSLVASKGPVNEQFF. CDR3 DNA sequence: TGTGCCAGCAGCTTGGTGGCTAGTAAGGGCCCCGTCAATGAGCAGTTCTTC. Filled out from reference TRBV5-6 and TRBJ2-1, the complete variable domain reads DAGVTQSPTHLIKTRGQQVTLRCSPKSGHDTVSWYQQALGQGPQFIFQYYEEEERQRGNFPDRFSGHQFPNYSSELNVNALLLGDSALYLCASSLVASKGPVNEQFFGPGTRLTVL.

The chain uses TRBV2 and TRBJ1-1; D is unclear. Trimming pared 7 bases from V and 1 base from J, leaving 13 bases between. Germline V gene lookup returns CDR1 SNHLY and CDR2 FYNNEI. CDR3 length: 14 residues. CDR3 in amino acids: CASTSYGANTEAFF. CDR3 sequence (DNA): TGTGCCAGCACCTCGTACGGAGCGAACACTGAAGCTTTCTTT.

This sequence joins TRBV7-9 and TRBJ2-5, with D maybe TRBD2 (6 bases). Trimming shortened V by 6 bases and J by 5 bases, and 22 bases separated the two germline ends. The CDR3 extends over 16 amino acids. Germline V gene lookup returns CDR1 SEHNR and CDR2 FQNEAQ (reference sequence). The CDR3 region has the DNA TGTGCCAGCAGGTCCCTCGCGGGGTTCGTGGAGGAGACCCAGTACTTC. This sequence encodes CASRSLAGFVEETQYF.

The chain couples TRBV5-4 to TRBJ2-1; D is unresolved. The CDR3 spans 14 residues. Germline-derived CDR1 and CDR2 are SGHNT and YYREEE (reference sequence). The ends were cut back, 1 base at V and 5 bases at J, with 10 bases in the middle. The DNA of the CDR3 is TGTGCCAGCAGCTTGAAAGGGATTCACAATGAGCAGTTCTTC. This encodes CASSLKGIHNEQFF. Combining the CDR3 with reference TRBV5-4 and TRBJ2-1 gives the whole variable domain ETGVTQSPTHLIKTRGQQVTLRCSSQSGHNTVSWYQQALGQGPQFIFQYYREEENGRGNFPPRFSGLQFPNYSSELNVNALELDDSALYLCASSLKGIHNEQFFGPGTRLTVL.

The chain is built from TRBV14 and TRBJ2-1; 10 nucleotides align to TRBD2. With V trimmed by 0 bases and J by 0 bases, 14 bases remained unmatched. The CDR3 is 21 amino acids. Germline CDR1 is SGHDN and CDR2 is FVKESK. For the CDR3, the DNA is TGTGCCAGCAGCCAAGAGATCGGCTCCAGCGGGAGGGAATACTCCTACAATGAGCAGTTCTTC. It translates to CASSQEIGSSGREYSYNEQFF. Full variable domain (missing parts from reference TRBV14 and TRBJ2-1): EAGVTQFPSHSVIEKGQTVTLRCDPISGHDNLYWYRRVMGKEIKFLLHFVKESKQDESGMPNNRFLAERTGGTYSTLKVQPAELEDSGVYFCASSQEIGSSGREYSYNEQFFGPGTRLTVL.

The chain combines TRBV7-2 with TRBJ1-3; D unclear. The CDR3 length is 14 residues. V lost 6 bases and J 0 bases, leaving 9 bases between the germline ends. Germline CDR1 is SGHTA and CDR2 is FQGNSA. The CDR3 reads CASSLTASGNTIYF. The CDR3 region has the DNA TGTGCCAGCAGTCTCACAGCCTCTGGAAACACCATATATTTT.